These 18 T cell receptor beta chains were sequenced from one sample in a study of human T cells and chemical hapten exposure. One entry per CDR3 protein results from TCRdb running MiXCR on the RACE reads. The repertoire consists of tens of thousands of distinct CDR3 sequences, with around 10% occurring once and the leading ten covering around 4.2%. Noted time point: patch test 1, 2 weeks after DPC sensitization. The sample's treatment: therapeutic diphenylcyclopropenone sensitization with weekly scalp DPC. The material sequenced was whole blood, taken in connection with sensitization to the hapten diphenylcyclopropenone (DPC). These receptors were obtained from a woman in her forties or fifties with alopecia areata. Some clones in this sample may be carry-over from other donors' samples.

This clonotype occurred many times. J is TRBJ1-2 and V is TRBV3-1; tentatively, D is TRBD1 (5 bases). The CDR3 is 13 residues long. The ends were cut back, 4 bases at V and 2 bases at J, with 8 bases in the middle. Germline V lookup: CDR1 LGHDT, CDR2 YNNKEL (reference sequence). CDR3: CASSPRQNYGYTF. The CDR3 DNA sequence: TGTGCCAGCAGCCCCCGACAGAACTATGGCTACACCTTC.

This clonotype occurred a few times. This CDR3 is CASTRRQGAGEQYF. CDR3 coding DNA: TGTGCCAGCACCAGGCGGCAGGGGGCGGGCGAGCAGTACTTC. This rearrangement joins TRBV2 to TRBJ2-7, with 8 bases aligning to TRBD1. The germline V gene encodes CDR1 SNHLY and CDR2 FYNNEI. V dropped 7 bases and J dropped 6; count of bases not matched to a gene: 11. The length of the CDR3 is 14 residues.

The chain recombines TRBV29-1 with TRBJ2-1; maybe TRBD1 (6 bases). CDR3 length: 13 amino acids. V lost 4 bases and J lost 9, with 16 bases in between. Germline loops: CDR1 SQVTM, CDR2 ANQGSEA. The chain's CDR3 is CSVVQQGFSEQFF. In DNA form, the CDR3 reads TGCAGCGTTGTACAACAGGGTTTTAGTGAGCAGTTCTTC.

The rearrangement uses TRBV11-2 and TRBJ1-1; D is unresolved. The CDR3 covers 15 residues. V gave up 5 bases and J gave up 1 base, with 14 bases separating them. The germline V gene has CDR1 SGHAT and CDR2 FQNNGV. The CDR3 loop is CASSPPPVSNTEAFF. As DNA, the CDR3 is TGTGCCAGCAGCCCTCCTCCGGTGTCGAACACTGAAGCTTTCTTT.

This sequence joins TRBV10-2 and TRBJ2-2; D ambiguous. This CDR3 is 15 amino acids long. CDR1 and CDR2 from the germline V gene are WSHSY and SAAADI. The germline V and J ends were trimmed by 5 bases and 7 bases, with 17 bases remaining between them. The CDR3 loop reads CASSQVTQTVGELFF. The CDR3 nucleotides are TGCGCCAGCAGTCAGGTTACACAGACGGTCGGGGAGCTGTTTTTT.

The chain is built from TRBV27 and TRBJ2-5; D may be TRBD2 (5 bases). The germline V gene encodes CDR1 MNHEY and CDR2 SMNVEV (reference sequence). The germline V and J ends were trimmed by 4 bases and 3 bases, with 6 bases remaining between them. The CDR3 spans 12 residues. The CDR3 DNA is TGTGCCAGCAGTTCGCGGGAAGAGACCCAGTACTTC. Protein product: CASSSREETQYF.

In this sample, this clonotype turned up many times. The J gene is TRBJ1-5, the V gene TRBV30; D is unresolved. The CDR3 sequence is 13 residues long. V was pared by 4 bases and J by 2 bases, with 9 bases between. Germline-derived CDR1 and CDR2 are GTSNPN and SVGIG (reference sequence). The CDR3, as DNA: TGTGCCTGGACACTTGGAGGCAATCAGCCCCAGCATTTT. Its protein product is CAWTLGGNQPQHF.

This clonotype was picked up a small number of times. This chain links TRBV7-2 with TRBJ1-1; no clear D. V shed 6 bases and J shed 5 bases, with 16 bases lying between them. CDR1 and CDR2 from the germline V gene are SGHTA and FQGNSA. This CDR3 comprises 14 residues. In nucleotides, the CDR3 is TGTGCCAGCAGAAAGGGTGGCTCGGGAACTGAAGCTTTCTTT. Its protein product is CASRKGGSGTEAFF.

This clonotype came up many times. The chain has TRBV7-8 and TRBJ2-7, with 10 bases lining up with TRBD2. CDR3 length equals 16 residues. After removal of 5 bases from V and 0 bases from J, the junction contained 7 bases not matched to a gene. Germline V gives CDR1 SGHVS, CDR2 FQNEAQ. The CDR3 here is CASSRPGLASSYEQYF. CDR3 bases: TGTGCCAGCAGCCGTCCGGGACTAGCGAGCTCCTACGAGCAGTACTTC.

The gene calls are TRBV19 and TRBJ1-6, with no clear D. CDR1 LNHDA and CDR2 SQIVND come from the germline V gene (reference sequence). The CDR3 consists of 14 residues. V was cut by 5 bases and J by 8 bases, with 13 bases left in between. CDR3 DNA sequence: TGTGCCAGTAGTGCCGGTGGCAGCTATTCACCCCTCCACTTT. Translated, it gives CASSAGGSYSPLHF.

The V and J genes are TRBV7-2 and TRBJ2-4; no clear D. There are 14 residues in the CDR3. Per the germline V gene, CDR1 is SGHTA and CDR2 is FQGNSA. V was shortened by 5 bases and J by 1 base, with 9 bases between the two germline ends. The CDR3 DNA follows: TGTGCCAGCAGCCTGACGGTGGCCAAAAACATTCAGTACTTC. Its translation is CASSLTVAKNIQYF.

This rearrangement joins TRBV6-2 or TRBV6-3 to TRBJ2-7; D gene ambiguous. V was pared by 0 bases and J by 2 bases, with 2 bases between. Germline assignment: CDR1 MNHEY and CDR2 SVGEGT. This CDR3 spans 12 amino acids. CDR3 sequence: CASSYSPYEQYF. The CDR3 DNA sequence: TGTGCCAGCAGTTACTCCCCCTACGAGCAGTACTTC.

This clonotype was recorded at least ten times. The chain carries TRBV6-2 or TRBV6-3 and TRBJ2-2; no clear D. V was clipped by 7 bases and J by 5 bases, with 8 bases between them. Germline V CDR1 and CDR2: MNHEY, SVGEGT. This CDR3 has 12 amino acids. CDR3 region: CASNWQTGELFF. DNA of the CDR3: TGTGCCAGCAATTGGCAGACCGGGGAGCTGTTTTTT.

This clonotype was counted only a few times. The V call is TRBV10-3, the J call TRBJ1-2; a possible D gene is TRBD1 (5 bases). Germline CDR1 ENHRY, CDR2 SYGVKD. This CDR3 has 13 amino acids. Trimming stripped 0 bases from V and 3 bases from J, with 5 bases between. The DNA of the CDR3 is TGTGCCATCAGTGAGTCAGGGGACTATGGCTACACCTTC. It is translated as CAISESGDYGYTF.

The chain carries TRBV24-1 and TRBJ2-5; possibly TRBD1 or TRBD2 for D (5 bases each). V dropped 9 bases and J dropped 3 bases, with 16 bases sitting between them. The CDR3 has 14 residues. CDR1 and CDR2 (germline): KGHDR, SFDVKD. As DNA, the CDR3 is TGTGCCACCTCTACTAGTTGGGGCGAAGAGACCCAGTACTTC. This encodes CATSTSWGEETQYF.

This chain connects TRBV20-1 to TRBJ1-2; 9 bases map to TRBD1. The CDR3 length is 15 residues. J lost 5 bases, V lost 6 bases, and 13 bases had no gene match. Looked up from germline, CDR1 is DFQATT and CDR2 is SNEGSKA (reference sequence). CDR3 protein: CSAIDPGTGTYGYTF. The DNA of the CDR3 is TGCAGTGCCATAGACCCCGGGACAGGGACGTATGGCTACACCTTC.

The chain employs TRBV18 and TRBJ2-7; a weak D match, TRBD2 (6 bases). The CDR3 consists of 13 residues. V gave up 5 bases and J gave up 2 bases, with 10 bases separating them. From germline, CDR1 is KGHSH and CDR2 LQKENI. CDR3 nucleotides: TGTGCCAGCTCATTTCCGGGAGCCTACGAGCAGTACTTC. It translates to CASSFPGAYEQYF.

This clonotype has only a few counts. For the CDR3, the DNA is TGTGCCAGCTCACCAGGACAGGGGGTCTCTAAAGCTTTCTTT. The encoded protein is CASSPGQGVSKAFF. The genes are TRBV18 and TRBJ1-1, with TRBD1 matching over 10 bases. In germline, CDR1 is KGHSH, CDR2 LQKENI. This CDR3 has 14 residues. The V segment lost 2 bases and the J segment 9 bases; nucleotides outside the gene matches: 6.